A selection of T cell receptor beta chains follows, all from one sample in a study of cytotoxic CD8 clonotypes in ibrutinib-treated CLL. TCRdb keeps only in-frame clones here, not all; method: immunoSEQ multiplex PCR. The repertoire holds about 300,000 clones, with about 72% as singletons. The specimen comprised PBMCs, sampled at disease progression, from a patient treated with ibrutinib. These TCRs come from a human donor with chronic lymphocytic leukemia. Each CDR3 is given with its conserved first and last residue. A D gene is named only where the DNA matches it firmly. Clone size is not always given. Where it is, it says once, few, many or a class for expanded clones.

j_gene: TRBJ2-7; abundance: NA; d_gene: NA; v_gene: TRBV11-2; CDR3nt: TGTGCCAGCAGCTCACAGGGTTTATCAACACCATACGAGCAGTACTTC; CDR3aa: CASSSQGLSTPYEQYF
j_gene: TRBJ2-7; abundance: NA; d_gene: NA; v_gene: TRBV4-1; CDR3nt: TGCGCCAGCAGCCCCGGACCGGGTCGCGGCAGCGAGCAGTACTTC; CDR3aa: CASSPGPGRGSEQYF
j_gene: TRBJ1-2; abundance: NA; d_gene: NA; v_gene: TRBV2; CDR3nt: TGTGCCAGCTGGGGCGGGGACTATGGCTACACCTTC; CDR3aa: CASWGGDYGYTF
j_gene: TRBJ2-7; abundance: NA; d_gene: TRBD2; v_gene: TRBV27; CDR3nt: TGTGCCAGCAGTTCGAAACTAGCGGCCCACTACGAGCAGTACTTC; CDR3aa: CASSSKLAAHYEQYF
j_gene: TRBJ2-3; abundance: NA; d_gene: TRBD1; v_gene: TRBV28; CDR3nt: TGTGCCAGCAGTTTATGGGGACAGGGAAGCACAGATACGCAGTATTTT; CDR3aa: CASSLWGQGSTDTQYF
j_gene: TRBJ1-1; abundance: NA; d_gene: NA; v_gene: TRBV5-6; CDR3nt: TGTGCCAGCAGGAGACAGAACACTGAAGCTTTCTTT; CDR3aa: CASRRQNTEAFF
j_gene: TRBJ2-3; abundance: once; d_gene: NA; v_gene: TRBV7-3; CDR3nt: TGTGCCAGCAGCTTAGAAGGGCGCGGCACAGATACGCAGTATTTT; CDR3aa: CASSLEGRGTDTQYF
j_gene: TRBJ2-7; abundance: few; d_gene: TRBD1; v_gene: TRBV7-2; CDR3nt: TGTGCCAGCAGCCCATTGGGGACAGGCCCCTACGAGCAGTACTTC; CDR3aa: CASSPLGTGPYEQYF
j_gene: TRBJ2-3; abundance: once; d_gene: TRBD2; v_gene: TRBV7-2; CDR3nt: TGTGCCAGCAGCGACCGGGGACTAGGGCACCCGACGCAGTATTTT; CDR3aa: CASSDRGLGHPTQYF
j_gene: TRBJ2-7; abundance: few; d_gene: TRBD1; v_gene: TRBV5-4; CDR3nt: TGTGCCAGCAGCCCCCGGGACAGGGTCTACGAGCAGTACTTC; CDR3aa: CASSPRDRVYEQYF
j_gene: TRBJ1-1; abundance: NA; d_gene: NA; v_gene: TRBV6-5; CDR3nt: TGTGCCAGCAGTTACTCCCGGGCCTGGAACACTGAAGCTTTCTTT; CDR3aa: CASSYSRAWNTEAFF
j_gene: TRBJ2-7; abundance: NA; d_gene: TRBD1; v_gene: TRBV10-3; CDR3nt: TGTGCCATCGGGACAGGGACCTACGAGCAGTACTTC; CDR3aa: CAIGTGTYEQYF
j_gene: TRBJ2-5; abundance: once; d_gene: NA; v_gene: TRBV15; CDR3nt: TGTGCCACGTCGCCGGGATTTTTTAAAGAGACCCAGTACTTC; CDR3aa: CATSPGFFKETQYF
j_gene: TRBJ1-5; abundance: NA; d_gene: TRBD1; v_gene: TRBV6-5; CDR3nt: TGTGCCAGCAGTGGGGACAGGGTGTTTCAGCCCCAGCATTTT; CDR3aa: CASSGDRVFQPQHF
j_gene: TRBJ2-3; abundance: NA; d_gene: TRBD2; v_gene: TRBV28; CDR3nt: TGTGCCAGCAGCCGAGCGGGAGGGGGGGGCACAGATACGCAGTATTTT; CDR3aa: CASSRAGGGGTDTQYF
j_gene: TRBJ1-2; abundance: NA; d_gene: NA; v_gene: TRBV15; CDR3nt: TGTGCCACCAGGCCACAGGGCTGGTATGGCTACACCTTC; CDR3aa: CATRPQGWYGYTF
j_gene: TRBJ2-3; abundance: NA; d_gene: NA; v_gene: TRBV5-1; CDR3nt: TGCGCCAGCAGCACCTCAGGGGGGACACGCACAGATACGCAGTATTTT; CDR3aa: CASSTSGGTRTDTQYF
j_gene: TRBJ2-5; abundance: once; d_gene: NA; v_gene: TRBV25-1; CDR3nt: TGTGCCAGCAGTCGTGGAGGGCCCGCTTTAAAGACCCAGTACTTC; CDR3aa: CASSRGGPALKTQYF
j_gene: TRBJ2-2; abundance: NA; d_gene: NA; v_gene: TRBV23-1; CDR3nt: TGCGCCAGCAGTCAAAGGCAGTCTTGGGCAGGGGACCGGGAGCTGTTTTTT; CDR3aa: CASSQRQSWAGDRELFF
j_gene: TRBJ1-5; abundance: NA; d_gene: NA; v_gene: TRBV6-5; CDR3nt: TGTGCCAGCAGGCACAGGGAAGGCAATCAGCCCCAGCATTTT; CDR3aa: CASRHREGNQPQHF
j_gene: TRBJ1-2; abundance: NA; d_gene: NA; v_gene: TRBV29-1; CDR3nt: TGCAGCGTTGGACGGAATACTAACTATGGCTACACCTTC; CDR3aa: CSVGRNTNYGYTF
j_gene: TRBJ2-7; abundance: NA; d_gene: TRBD1; v_gene: TRBV5-1; CDR3nt: TGCGCCAGTCATCGGACAGGACCTTTAGGGTACGAGCAGTACTTC; CDR3aa: CASHRTGPLGYEQYF
j_gene: TRBJ2-7; abundance: NA; d_gene: TRBD2; v_gene: TRBV28; CDR3nt: TGTGCCAGCAGTTTTCTACTAGCGGGATCCAAAACCTACGAGCAGTACTTC; CDR3aa: CASSFLLAGSKTYEQYF
j_gene: TRBJ2-2; abundance: NA; d_gene: TRBD1; v_gene: TRBV11-2; CDR3nt: TGTGCCAGCAGCTTAGGGGCCGGGACAGGGTGGGTTAACACCGGGGAGCTGTTTTTT; CDR3aa: CASSLGAGTGWVNTGELFF
j_gene: TRBJ2-3; abundance: few; d_gene: TRBD1; v_gene: TRBV11-3; CDR3nt: TGTGCCAGCAGCTTAAGGGGGCCAGGAACAGATACGCAGTATTTT; CDR3aa: CASSLRGPGTDTQYF
j_gene: TRBJ2-3; abundance: NA; d_gene: TRBD2; v_gene: TRBV11-2; CDR3nt: TGTGCCAGCAGCTTCTGGGCGGCTAGCGGGAGGATCACAGATACGCAGTATTTT; CDR3aa: CASSFWAASGRITDTQYF
j_gene: TRBJ2-7; abundance: few; d_gene: NA; v_gene: TRBV7-6; CDR3nt: TGTGCCAGCAGCTTAACTTACAGCGGGGAGCAGTACTTC; CDR3aa: CASSLTYSGEQYF
j_gene: TRBJ2-3; abundance: once; d_gene: NA; v_gene: TRBV18; CDR3nt: TGTGCCAGCTCACCACTGGGCAGGGGTCTTACAGATACGCAGTATTTT; CDR3aa: CASSPLGRGLTDTQYF
j_gene: TRBJ2-2; abundance: NA; d_gene: TRBD2; v_gene: TRBV2; CDR3nt: TGTGCCAGCAGGACAGGACTAGCGAGCACCGGGGAGCTGTTTTTT; CDR3aa: CASRTGLASTGELFF
j_gene: TRBJ2-7; abundance: NA; d_gene: NA; v_gene: TRBV7-2; CDR3nt: TGTGCCAGCAGCTTAGGGCCTTCCCGCTACGAGCAGTACTTC; CDR3aa: CASSLGPSRYEQYF
j_gene: TRBJ1-3; abundance: NA; d_gene: NA; v_gene: TRBV11-2; CDR3nt: TGTGCCAGCAGATTGTTACCTGGAAACACCATATATTTT; CDR3aa: CASRLLPGNTIYF
j_gene: TRBJ2-3; abundance: once; d_gene: TRBD1; v_gene: TRBV7-8; CDR3nt: TGTGCCAGCAGCTTGGATCGGACAGGGGGCACAGATACGCAGTATTTT; CDR3aa: CASSLDRTGGTDTQYF
j_gene: TRBJ2-6; abundance: NA; d_gene: NA; v_gene: TRBV5-1; CDR3nt: TGCGCCAGCAGCTTGTTCCAGGGATACACTGGGGCCAACGTCCTGACTTTC; CDR3aa: CASSLFQGYTGANVLTF
j_gene: TRBJ1-5; abundance: few; d_gene: NA; v_gene: TRBV10-3; CDR3nt: TGTGCCATCAGTGAGTCGGGAGATCAGCCCCAGCATTTT; CDR3aa: CAISESGDQPQHF
j_gene: TRBJ1-2; abundance: few; d_gene: NA; v_gene: TRBV5-4; CDR3nt: TGTGCCAGCAGCTTGGCCTCTGGGACGGGGGCGGTTGGCTACACCTTC; CDR3aa: CASSLASGTGAVGYTF
j_gene: TRBJ2-7; abundance: NA; d_gene: NA; v_gene: TRBV27; CDR3nt: TGTGCCAGCAGTCCGGGACCGGACTACGAGCAGTACTTC; CDR3aa: CASSPGPDYEQYF
j_gene: TRBJ2-7; abundance: NA; d_gene: NA; v_gene: TRBV9; CDR3nt: TGTGCCAGCAGCGTATCCCTGCCCGGGCAGGGAATCTCCTACGAGCAGTACTTC; CDR3aa: CASSVSLPGQGISYEQYF
j_gene: TRBJ2-3; abundance: NA; d_gene: TRBD1; v_gene: TRBV5-1; CDR3nt: TGCGCCAGCAGCATCGGGACAGGGAGTATAGATACGCAGTATTTT; CDR3aa: CASSIGTGSIDTQYF
j_gene: TRBJ2-3; abundance: few; d_gene: NA; v_gene: TRBV9; CDR3nt: TGTGCCAGCAGCGATACCGGGACGACAGATACGCAGTATTTT; CDR3aa: CASSDTGTTDTQYF
j_gene: TRBJ1-1; abundance: NA; d_gene: NA; v_gene: TRBV5-1; CDR3nt: TGCGCCAGCAGCTTGGTTTTAGGTACGGTGAACACTGAAGCTTTCTTT; CDR3aa: CASSLVLGTVNTEAFF
j_gene: TRBJ1-1; abundance: NA; d_gene: NA; v_gene: TRBV7-9; CDR3nt: TGTGCCAGCACGGGCTGGGGCACTGAAGCTTTCTTT; CDR3aa: CASTGWGTEAFF
j_gene: TRBJ1-1; abundance: NA; d_gene: TRBD1; v_gene: TRBV12-5; CDR3nt: TGTGCTAGTGGTTTTCCCCCCGGACAGGGAAGGAACACTGAAGCTTTCTTT; CDR3aa: CASGFPPGQGRNTEAFF
j_gene: TRBJ2-1; abundance: NA; d_gene: TRBD1; v_gene: TRBV5-1; CDR3nt: TGCGCCAGCAGCTTGACGACAGGGGTCCACAATGAGCAGTTCTTC; CDR3aa: CASSLTTGVHNEQFF
j_gene: TRBJ2-3; abundance: few; d_gene: TRBD1; v_gene: TRBV18; CDR3nt: TGTGCCAGCTCACGGGACAGCACGGATACGCAGTATTTT; CDR3aa: CASSRDSTDTQYF
j_gene: TRBJ2-3; abundance: NA; d_gene: NA; v_gene: TRBV7-2; CDR3nt: TGTGCCAGCAGCCCCCGACGGGCCACAGATACGCAGTATTTT; CDR3aa: CASSPRRATDTQYF
j_gene: TRBJ1-1; abundance: NA; d_gene: NA; v_gene: TRBV6-1; CDR3nt: TGTGCCAGCATCTCGGAGACGAACACTGAAGCTTTCTTT; CDR3aa: CASISETNTEAFF
j_gene: TRBJ2-7; abundance: NA; d_gene: TRBD1; v_gene: TRBV27; CDR3nt: TGTGCCAGCGGAACCGGGACAGGGGGCGAGCAGTACTTC; CDR3aa: CASGTGTGGEQYF
j_gene: TRBJ2-2; abundance: NA; d_gene: NA; v_gene: TRBV19; CDR3nt: TGTGCCAGTACCCCAGGGACTTCCACCGGGGAGCTGTTTTTT; CDR3aa: CASTPGTSTGELFF
j_gene: TRBJ2-3; abundance: NA; d_gene: TRBD1; v_gene: TRBV7-9; CDR3nt: TGTGCCAGCAGCGATACAGGGGCAGATACGCAGTATTTT; CDR3aa: CASSDTGADTQYF
j_gene: TRBJ1-2; abundance: NA; d_gene: NA; v_gene: TRBV29-1; CDR3nt: TGCAGCGTTGAAGATCTTAGTCGGGATTTTAACTATGGCTACACCTTC; CDR3aa: CSVEDLSRDFNYGYTF
j_gene: TRBJ1-5; abundance: few; d_gene: NA; v_gene: TRBV27; CDR3nt: TGTGCCAGCAGCCAAAACTGGGACGGTAGCAATCAGCCCCAGCATTTT; CDR3aa: CASSQNWDGSNQPQHF
j_gene: TRBJ2-1; abundance: NA; d_gene: NA; v_gene: TRBV11-2; CDR3nt: TGTGCCAGCAGCCTAATACCATGGGATCAGCGCTACAATGAGCAGTTCTTC; CDR3aa: CASSLIPWDQRYNEQFF
j_gene: TRBJ2-1; abundance: NA; d_gene: NA; v_gene: TRBV9; CDR3nt: TGTGCCAGCACCGCAAGGGGGGCGTCCTACAATGAGCAGTTCTTC; CDR3aa: CASTARGASYNEQFF
j_gene: TRBJ2-7; abundance: NA; d_gene: NA; v_gene: TRBV29-1; CDR3nt: TGCAGCCCGGCGCGGGACTGCGCTACCTACGAGCAGTACTTC; CDR3aa: CSPARDCATYEQYF
j_gene: TRBJ2-7; abundance: NA; d_gene: NA; v_gene: TRBV20-1; CDR3nt: TGCAGTGCTAGAGATTTCCGGGAGCAGTACTTC; CDR3aa: CSARDFREQYF